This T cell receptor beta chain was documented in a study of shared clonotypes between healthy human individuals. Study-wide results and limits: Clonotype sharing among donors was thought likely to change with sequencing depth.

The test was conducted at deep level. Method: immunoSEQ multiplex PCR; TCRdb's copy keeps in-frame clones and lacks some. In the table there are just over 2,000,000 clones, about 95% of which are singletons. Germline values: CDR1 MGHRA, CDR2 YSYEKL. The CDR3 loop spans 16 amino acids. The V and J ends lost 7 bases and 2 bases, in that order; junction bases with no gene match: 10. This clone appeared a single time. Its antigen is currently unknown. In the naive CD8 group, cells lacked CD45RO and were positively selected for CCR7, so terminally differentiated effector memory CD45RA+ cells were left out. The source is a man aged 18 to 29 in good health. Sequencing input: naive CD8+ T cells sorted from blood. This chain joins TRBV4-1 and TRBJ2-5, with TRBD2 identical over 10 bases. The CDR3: CASTPGPSGSQETQYF. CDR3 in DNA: TGCGCCAGCACCCCGGGGCCTAGCGGGAGTCAAGAGACCCAGTACTTC.